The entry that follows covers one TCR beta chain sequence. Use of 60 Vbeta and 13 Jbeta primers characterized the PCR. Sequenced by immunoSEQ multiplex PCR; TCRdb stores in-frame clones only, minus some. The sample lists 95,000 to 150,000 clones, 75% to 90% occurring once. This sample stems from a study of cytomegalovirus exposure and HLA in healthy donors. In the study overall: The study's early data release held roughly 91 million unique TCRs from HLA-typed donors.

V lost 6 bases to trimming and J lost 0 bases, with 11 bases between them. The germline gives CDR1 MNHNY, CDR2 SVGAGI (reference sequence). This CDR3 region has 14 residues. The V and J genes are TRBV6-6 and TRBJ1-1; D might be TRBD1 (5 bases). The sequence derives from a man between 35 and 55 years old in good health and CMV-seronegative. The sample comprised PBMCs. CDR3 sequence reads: CASRGGPMNTEAFF. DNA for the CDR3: TGTGCCAGCAGGGGGGGACCGATGAACACTGAAGCTTTCTTT.